The rows below give T cell receptor beta chains drawn from one sample of a study of cytomegalovirus exposure and HLA in healthy donors. The assay was immunoSEQ multiplex PCR, and TCRdb's table has in-frame clones only and misses some. Altogether around 200,000 clones are present, over 65% being singletons, with the ten largest covering roughly 2.5%. The sequencing sample was made of PBMCs. These receptors came from a woman in her sixties in good health and CMV-seropositive. The CDR3 runs from the conserved cysteine through the conserved F or W. D genes are given only for firm matches. Expanded clones are given a class, and other clones once, few, many or no size at all.

d_call: NA
v_call: TRBV5-6
clone_size: NA
j_call: TRBJ1-6
cdr3_nt: TGTGCCAGCAGCCGGGGGAGGGTTAATTCACCCCTCCACTTT
cdr3_aa: CASSRGRVNSPLHF

d_call: NA
v_call: TRBV2
clone_size: NA
j_call: TRBJ1-2
cdr3_nt: TGTGCCAGCGCAATCAGCAGGTGGCAGCAAGGCGACTATGGCTACACCTTC
cdr3_aa: CASAISRWQQGDYGYTF

d_call: TRBD1
v_call: TRBV6-5
clone_size: few
j_call: TRBJ2-7
cdr3_nt: TGTGCCAGCAGGGTAACAGGGGACTCCTACGAGCAGTACTTC
cdr3_aa: CASRVTGDSYEQYF

d_call: NA
v_call: TRBV29-1
clone_size: NA
j_call: TRBJ2-5
cdr3_nt: TGCAGCGTTGCTTTCAGGGATGGCGAGACCCAGTACTTC
cdr3_aa: CSVAFRDGETQYF

d_call: TRBD2
v_call: TRBV5-1
clone_size: once
j_call: TRBJ2-7
cdr3_nt: TGCGCCAGCAGTTCCGGGACTAGCGGTTACGAGCAGTACTTC
cdr3_aa: CASSSGTSGYEQYF

d_call: NA
v_call: TRBV19
clone_size: NA
j_call: TRBJ2-1
cdr3_nt: TGTGCCAGTAGTATGAGAATCGGGAGCTCCTACAATGAGCAGTTCTTC
cdr3_aa: CASSMRIGSSYNEQFF

d_call: TRBD1
v_call: TRBV5-1
clone_size: NA
j_call: TRBJ2-3
cdr3_nt: TGCGCCAGCAGCTTGGGGGACAGGGGTCCCCGTTACAGCACAGATACGCAGTATTTT
cdr3_aa: CASSLGDRGPRYSTDTQYF

d_call: NA
v_call: TRBV4-3
clone_size: NA
j_call: TRBJ1-2
cdr3_nt: TGCGCCAGCAGCCATGGGACTGCTAGTTTGGGTTATGGCTACACCTTC
cdr3_aa: CASSHGTASLGYGYTF

d_call: NA
v_call: TRBV27
clone_size: NA
j_call: TRBJ1-1
cdr3_nt: TGTGCCAGCAGCTACAACCCAGGGGAGGGGAACACTGAAGCTTTCTTT
cdr3_aa: CASSYNPGEGNTEAFF

d_call: NA
v_call: TRBV7-2
clone_size: NA
j_call: TRBJ2-3
cdr3_nt: TGTGCCAGCAGCCTAGGGGGGCTTTTACCTTCAGATACGCAGTATTTT
cdr3_aa: CASSLGGLLPSDTQYF

d_call: TRBD1
v_call: TRBV28
clone_size: NA
j_call: TRBJ2-5
cdr3_nt: TGTGCCAGCCGCAGGACAGGGGGTGAAGAGACCCAGTACTTC
cdr3_aa: CASRRTGGEETQYF

d_call: NA
v_call: TRBV20-1
clone_size: NA
j_call: TRBJ1-1
cdr3_nt: TGCAGTGCTTTTCAATCCACTGAAGCTTTCTTT
cdr3_aa: CSAFQSTEAFF

d_call: NA
v_call: TRBV5-1
clone_size: NA
j_call: TRBJ2-5
cdr3_nt: TGCGCCAGCAGCTTGGTCAGGGGAGATTTGAGGACCCAGTACTTC
cdr3_aa: CASSLVRGDLRTQYF

d_call: TRBD1
v_call: TRBV10-1
clone_size: NA
j_call: TRBJ2-1
cdr3_nt: TGCGCCAGCAGTACAGGGGCGCGGGCCTACAATGAGCAGTTCTTC
cdr3_aa: CASSTGARAYNEQFF

d_call: TRBD2
v_call: TRBV7-2
clone_size: once
j_call: TRBJ2-3
cdr3_nt: TGTGCCAGCAGCCCTAGCGGCTACAGCACAGATACGCAGTATTTT
cdr3_aa: CASSPSGYSTDTQYF

d_call: NA
v_call: TRBV29-1
clone_size: NA
j_call: TRBJ2-3
cdr3_nt: TGCAGCGTGGGAGCGACTAGTTTCGATACGCGGTATTTT
cdr3_aa: CSVGATSFDTRYF

d_call: NA
v_call: TRBV19
clone_size: NA
j_call: TRBJ2-4
cdr3_nt: TGTGCCAGTAGTATAGACCCAGGGGATTACATTCAGTACTTC
cdr3_aa: CASSIDPGDYIQYF

d_call: TRBD1
v_call: TRBV28
clone_size: NA
j_call: TRBJ1-5
cdr3_nt: TGTGCCAGCAGTTTAGGGTCAACAGGACAGGGTCAGCCCCAGCATTTT
cdr3_aa: CASSLGSTGQGQPQHF

d_call: NA
v_call: TRBV5-1
clone_size: NA
j_call: TRBJ1-2
cdr3_nt: TGCGCCAGCAGCTTGCAGGGGGGCTACACCTTC
cdr3_aa: CASSLQGGYTF

d_call: NA
v_call: TRBV6-5
clone_size: NA
j_call: TRBJ1-4
cdr3_nt: TGTGCCAGCAGCTACGGGGCTAGTCCAGGGGAAAAACTGTTTTTT
cdr3_aa: CASSYGASPGEKLFF

d_call: TRBD1
v_call: TRBV6-6
clone_size: NA
j_call: TRBJ2-2
cdr3_nt: TGTGCCAGCAGTTCCGGACAGGGCCGCGGGGAGCTGTTTTTT
cdr3_aa: CASSSGQGRGELFF

d_call: NA
v_call: TRBV30
clone_size: NA
j_call: TRBJ2-3
cdr3_nt: TGTGCCTGGAGTGTACTAGGGCGGAGAAGCACAGATACGCAGTATTTT
cdr3_aa: CAWSVLGRRSTDTQYF

d_call: NA
v_call: TRBV2
clone_size: few
j_call: TRBJ1-1
cdr3_nt: TGTGCCAGCAGTGAAAAAGGGGTACGGTGGAACACTGAAGCTTTCTTT
cdr3_aa: CASSEKGVRWNTEAFF

d_call: NA
v_call: TRBV11-2
clone_size: NA
j_call: TRBJ1-2
cdr3_nt: TGTGCCAGCAGCTTAGATATAAGTCTTTGGTCACAGGCCCACTTT
cdr3_aa: CASSLDISLWSQAHF

d_call: TRBD2
v_call: TRBV5-1
clone_size: NA
j_call: TRBJ2-5
cdr3_nt: TGCGCCAGCAGCCTAGCGGGGGGACAAGAGACCCAGTACTTC
cdr3_aa: CASSLAGGQETQYF

d_call: NA
v_call: TRBV6-1
clone_size: few
j_call: TRBJ1-1
cdr3_nt: TGTGCCAGCAGTGTCCCCGGGAACACTGAAGCTTTCTTT
cdr3_aa: CASSVPGNTEAFF

d_call: TRBD1
v_call: TRBV29-1
clone_size: once
j_call: TRBJ2-2
cdr3_nt: TGCAGCGGATTCCGGGACAGGGGGCTCGGGAACACCGGGGAGCTGTTTTTT
cdr3_aa: CSGFRDRGLGNTGELFF

d_call: TRBD1
v_call: TRBV4-1
clone_size: NA
j_call: TRBJ2-7
cdr3_nt: TGCGCCAGCAGCCAAATGACAGGGAGATTCAGCGAGCAGTACTTC
cdr3_aa: CASSQMTGRFSEQYF

d_call: TRBD1
v_call: TRBV4-1
clone_size: NA
j_call: TRBJ2-7
cdr3_nt: TGCGCCAGCAGCCAGGTCCTGGGACAGGGAAAGACCGAGCAGTACTTC
cdr3_aa: CASSQVLGQGKTEQYF

d_call: NA
v_call: TRBV7-2
clone_size: NA
j_call: TRBJ2-4
cdr3_nt: TGTGCCAGCAGCTTAGCACCTTCGGGGTTGTACTTC
cdr3_aa: CASSLAPSGLYF

d_call: NA
v_call: TRBV10-3
clone_size: NA
j_call: TRBJ1-1
cdr3_nt: TGTGCCATCAGTGAAAGAGGGAACACTGAAGCTTTCTTT
cdr3_aa: CAISERGNTEAFF

d_call: NA
v_call: TRBV30
clone_size: NA
j_call: TRBJ2-7
cdr3_nt: TGTGCCTGGAGTGTACCTGGTACGGCCTACGAGCAGTACTTC
cdr3_aa: CAWSVPGTAYEQYF

d_call: NA
v_call: TRBV4-1
clone_size: NA
j_call: TRBJ1-1
cdr3_nt: TGCGCCAGCACCCTGGGGTTGAGGGCCGGCACTGAAGCTTTCTTT
cdr3_aa: CASTLGLRAGTEAFF

d_call: NA
v_call: TRBV5-6
clone_size: NA
j_call: TRBJ1-1
cdr3_nt: TGTGCCAGCAGCTTGGGACAGCAGGGAACTGAAGCTTTCTTT
cdr3_aa: CASSLGQQGTEAFF

d_call: TRBD1
v_call: TRBV6-6
clone_size: NA
j_call: TRBJ2-7
cdr3_nt: TGTGCCAGCAGTTACGTAGGTACGACAGGGCCCTACGAGCAGTACTTC
cdr3_aa: CASSYVGTTGPYEQYF

d_call: TRBD1
v_call: TRBV30
clone_size: few
j_call: TRBJ2-3
cdr3_nt: TGTGCCTGGAGTGTACAGGGGGCGGATACGCAGTATTTT
cdr3_aa: CAWSVQGADTQYF

d_call: TRBD1
v_call: TRBV27
clone_size: NA
j_call: TRBJ2-2
cdr3_nt: TGTGCCAGCAGTCGGCGGGACAGGGGTGGGGCCGGGGAGCTGTTTTTT
cdr3_aa: CASSRRDRGGAGELFF

d_call: NA
v_call: TRBV28
clone_size: NA
j_call: TRBJ2-7
cdr3_nt: TGTGCCAGCAGTCCGGGGTACTACGAGCAGTACTTC
cdr3_aa: CASSPGYYEQYF

d_call: NA
v_call: TRBV5-4
clone_size: NA
j_call: TRBJ2-3
cdr3_nt: TGTGCCAGCAGCTTGGCCGGGACTAGCACAGATACGCAGTATTTT
cdr3_aa: CASSLAGTSTDTQYF

d_call: NA
v_call: TRBV9
clone_size: few
j_call: TRBJ1-3
cdr3_nt: TGTGCCAGCAGCCCTCTCCCACAGGGAACTACTGGAAACACCATATATTTT
cdr3_aa: CASSPLPQGTTGNTIYF

d_call: TRBD1
v_call: TRBV18
clone_size: NA
j_call: TRBJ1-2
cdr3_nt: TGTGCCAGCTCACCGGGGACAGTCCTCCTAGACACCTTC
cdr3_aa: CASSPGTVLLDTF

d_call: TRBD2
v_call: TRBV7-2
clone_size: NA
j_call: TRBJ2-2
cdr3_nt: TGTGCCAGCAGAAGGACTAGCGAGACCGGGGAGCTGTTTTTT
cdr3_aa: CASRRTSETGELFF

d_call: NA
v_call: TRBV6-1
clone_size: NA
j_call: TRBJ2-3
cdr3_nt: TGTGCCAGCAGTGGAGGGGGCCGGGGGGGCGGGCTCTCAGATACGCAGTATTTT
cdr3_aa: CASSGGGRGGGLSDTQYF

d_call: TRBD2
v_call: TRBV27
clone_size: NA
j_call: TRBJ2-1
cdr3_nt: TGTGCCAGCAGTTTACTAGCGGGGGACAACAATGAGCAGTTCTTC
cdr3_aa: CASSLLAGDNNEQFF

d_call: NA
v_call: TRBV7-2
clone_size: NA
j_call: TRBJ2-7
cdr3_nt: TGTGCCAGCAGCTCTTATCAGCGCTACGAGCAGTACTTC
cdr3_aa: CASSSYQRYEQYF

d_call: TRBD1
v_call: TRBV18
clone_size: NA
j_call: TRBJ1-2
cdr3_nt: TGTGCCAGCGGACCCGGGACAGGGAGTGACGGCTACACCTTC
cdr3_aa: CASGPGTGSDGYTF

d_call: NA
v_call: TRBV19
clone_size: once
j_call: TRBJ1-1
cdr3_nt: TGTGCCAGTAGTTATGGAGGAGCGATGGCAGGAGCTTTCTTT
cdr3_aa: CASSYGGAMAGAFF

d_call: NA
v_call: TRBV7-9
clone_size: NA
j_call: TRBJ1-1
cdr3_nt: TGTGCCAGCAGCCGTGAACAACCATTGTCCGCCGAAGCTTTCTTT
cdr3_aa: CASSREQPLSAEAFF

d_call: TRBD1
v_call: TRBV7-8
clone_size: NA
j_call: TRBJ1-2
cdr3_nt: TGTGCCAGCATCGAAGTCGATGGGGGGACAGATGGCTACACCTTC
cdr3_aa: CASIEVDGGTDGYTF

d_call: TRBD2
v_call: TRBV6-5
clone_size: few
j_call: TRBJ2-5
cdr3_nt: TGTGCCAGCAGTTACACCGGGGGGGCCGCGGAGACCCAGTACTTC
cdr3_aa: CASSYTGGAAETQYF

d_call: TRBD1
v_call: TRBV28
clone_size: NA
j_call: TRBJ2-7
cdr3_nt: TGTGCCAGCAGTCGACAAAACCCGGACAGGCTGACCTACGAGCAGTACTTC
cdr3_aa: CASSRQNPDRLTYEQYF

d_call: TRBD2
v_call: TRBV7-3
clone_size: NA
j_call: TRBJ2-3
cdr3_nt: TGTGCCAGCAGCTTAACACGGGGGGGCCGGGATACGCAGTATTTT
cdr3_aa: CASSLTRGGRDTQYF

d_call: NA
v_call: TRBV9
clone_size: NA
j_call: TRBJ1-2
cdr3_nt: TGTGCCAGCAGCGGGCCGTGGTATGGCTACACCTTC
cdr3_aa: CASSGPWYGYTF

d_call: TRBD1
v_call: TRBV5-5
clone_size: NA
j_call: TRBJ2-7
cdr3_nt: TGTGCCAGCAGCTGGAGGACAGGGGCCCACGAGCAGTACTTC
cdr3_aa: CASSWRTGAHEQYF